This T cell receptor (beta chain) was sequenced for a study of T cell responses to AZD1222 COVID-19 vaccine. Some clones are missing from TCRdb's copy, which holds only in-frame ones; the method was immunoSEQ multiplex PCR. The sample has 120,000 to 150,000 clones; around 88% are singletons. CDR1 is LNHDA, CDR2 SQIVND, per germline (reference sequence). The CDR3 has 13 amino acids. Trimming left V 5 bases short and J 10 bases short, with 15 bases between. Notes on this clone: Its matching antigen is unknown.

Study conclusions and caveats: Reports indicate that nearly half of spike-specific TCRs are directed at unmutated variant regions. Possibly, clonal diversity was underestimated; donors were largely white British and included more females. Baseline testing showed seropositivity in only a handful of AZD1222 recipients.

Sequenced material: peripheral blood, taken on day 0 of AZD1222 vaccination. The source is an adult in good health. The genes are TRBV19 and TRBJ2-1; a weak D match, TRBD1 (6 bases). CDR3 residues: CASSRGGQWEQFF. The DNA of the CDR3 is TGTGCCAGTAGTCGAGGGGGTCAATGGGAGCAGTTCTTC.